This TCR beta chain derives from a study of blood T cells in healthy people across ages. A J-beta primer mix and a sample-barcoded 5' primer were used in a second PCR of about 7 to 12 cycles. One entry per CDR3 protein results from TCRdb running MiXCR on the 5' RACE reads. The table has about 780,000 distinct CDR3 sequences, about 47% seen once. Study observations and caveats: The lack of PBMC sorting stopped any conclusive naive versus antigen-experienced comparison.

Peripheral blood, ten milliliters per donor, was collected. The length of the CDR3 is 13 residues. Looked up from germline, CDR1 is GTSNPN and CDR2 is SVGIG (reference sequence). Note on this clonotype: The antigen remains unidentified. Germline is not matched at one junction end, which may reflect a read error.

The origin of this receptor is a man older than 75 in good health. The material sequenced was blood. V is TRBV30 and J is TRBJ1-2; 9 bases are a match to TRBD1. The CDR3 DNA reads as TGTGCCAGGACAGGGGACTCTAACTACGGCTACACCTTC. This sequence encodes CARTGDSNYGYTF. Supplemented by reference TRBV30 and TRBJ1-2, the full variable domain reads SQTIHQWPATLVQPVGSPLSLECTVEGTSNPNLYWYRQAAGRGLQLLFYSVGIGQISSEVPQNLSASRPQDRQFILSSKKLLLSDSGFYLCARTGDSNYGYTFGSGTRLTVV.